One sample yielded the 10 T cell receptor beta chains listed below, sequenced in a study of cytotoxic CD8 clonotypes in ibrutinib-treated CLL. Only in-frame clones appear in the TCRdb table, and some are missing; sequencing was by immunoSEQ multiplex PCR. The sample contains about 72,000 clones, 80% of which appear only once. Sequences were derived from PBMCs, sampled at disease progression, from a patient treated with ibrutinib. Source of these receptors: a human donor with chronic lymphocytic leukemia.

V and J are TRBV7-3 and TRBJ1-1; D not resolved. The CDR3 has 13 residues. The V end was cut by 4 bases, the J end by 4 bases, with 10 bases between. Germline values: CDR1 SGHTA, CDR2 FQGTGA. The CDR3 region is CASSSLLGTEAFF. In nucleotides, the CDR3 is TGTGCCAGCAGCTCGTTATTGGGCACTGAAGCTTTCTTT.

V usage is TRBV19 and J usage is TRBJ1-1; D is unclear. CDR3 length: 16 residues. CDR1 and CDR2 from the germline V gene are LNHDA and SQIVND (reference sequence). V was clipped by 8 bases and J by 0 bases, with 19 bases between them. CDR3 residues: CASGPAGSRMNTEAFF. The CDR3 nucleotides are TGTGCCAGTGGGCCAGCGGGGTCTCGGATGAACACTGAAGCTTTCTTT.

V gene TRBV30 combines with J gene TRBJ2-5; the D gene is possibly TRBD2 (7 bases). CDR1 GTSNPN and CDR2 SVGIG come from the germline V gene (reference sequence). This CDR3 region has 15 residues. V was clipped by 2 bases and J by 1 base, with 14 bases between them. The CDR3, as DNA: TGTGCCTGGAGTTCCGGGGGGCTTGTCCAAGAGACCCAGTACTTC. This sequence encodes CAWSSGGLVQETQYF.

The chain carries TRBV5-1 and TRBJ2-2; the D is unclear. With 2 bases removed from V and 0 bases from J, the gap between germline ends came to 5 bases. CDR1 and CDR2 (germline): SGHRS, YFSETQ. This CDR3 region has 14 residues. The CDR3 sequence is CASSLGSNTGELFF. CDR3 nucleotides: TGCGCCAGCAGCTTAGGATCGAACACCGGGGAGCTGTTTTTT.

The chain joins TRBV7-2 to TRBJ2-7, with D perhaps matching TRBD1 (5 bases). V was cut by 2 bases and J by 5 bases, with 16 bases left in between. CDR1 and CDR2 from the germline V gene are SGHTA and FQGNSA. The CDR3 covers 15 residues. CDR3 bases: TGTGCCAGCAGCTTAAATCCCTTGCAGGGCCACGAGCAGTACTTC. Translated: CASSLNPLQGHEQYF.

This clone has more than one count but fewer than ten. V and J are TRBV27 and TRBJ2-6; unclear D gene. The CDR3 runs 16 residues. Between the trimmed V and J ends, which lost 5 bases and 0 bases, there was a span of 11 bases. CDR1 is MNHEY and CDR2 is SMNVEV in the germline V gene (reference sequence). The CDR3 DNA follows: TGTGCCAGCAGTCGTACGTGGAGCTCTGGGGCCAACGTCCTGACTTTC. Amino acids: CASSRTWSSGANVLTF.

This sequence joins TRBV10-2 and TRBJ1-2; D not resolved. Per the germline V gene, CDR1 is WSHSY and CDR2 is SAAADI. This CDR3 spans 15 amino acids. V was cut by 3 bases and J by 4 bases, with 15 bases left in between. The DNA for the CDR3 is TGCGCCAGCAGTGATTGGGATTCATTGGTCTATGGCTACACCTTC. Amino acid sequence: CASSDWDSLVYGYTF.

The chain has TRBV6-6 and TRBJ1-1; D remains unclear. The CDR3 runs 14 residues. V was cut by 6 bases and J by 4 bases, with 15 bases left in between. Germline assignment: CDR1 MNHNY and CDR2 SVGAGI (reference sequence). The CDR3 DNA reads TGTGCCAGCAGCCTCGGCCAGGCTGGCACTGAAGCTTTCTTT. Amino acid sequence: CASSLGQAGTEAFF.

The chain recombines TRBV29-1 with TRBJ2-7, with 10 bases lining up with TRBD1. This CDR3 has 14 amino acids. The junction had 5 bases not matched to a gene; V was cut back by 6 bases and J by 0 bases. Per germline, CDR1 SQVTM and CDR2 ANQGSEA. Here the CDR3 DNA reads TGCAGCGTCGGACAGGGGGACAGCTCCTACGAGCAGTACTTC. Translating gives CSVGQGDSSYEQYF.

This chain uses TRBV6-5 with TRBJ1-4; D ambiguous. V was shortened by 0 bases and J by 3 bases, with 5 bases between the two germline ends. From germline, CDR1 is MNHEY and CDR2 SVGAGI. The CDR3 has 14 residues. CDR3 sequence: CASSYSGSNEKLFF. DNA of the CDR3: TGTGCCAGCAGTTACTCTGGGTCTAATGAAAAACTGTTTTTT.